These 32 T cell receptor beta chains originate from one sample sequenced in a study of CD8 T cells in ankylosing spondylitis. TCRdb re-analysed the 5' RACE reads in MiXCR, keeping a single row per CDR3 protein. The table has about 140,000 distinct CDR3 sequences, 7% to 10% seen once. The sequenced material came from synovial fluid, either unsorted or a sorted T cell fraction (not recorded which). The receptors were sampled from a male donor with ankylosing spondylitis.

This clonotype occurred many times. The V call is TRBV5-1, the J call TRBJ2-2; D is ambiguous. The CDR3 is 12 amino acids. V lost 4 bases to trimming and J lost 1 base, with 2 bases between them. CDR1 SGHRS and CDR2 YFSETQ come from the germline V gene. Written as DNA, the CDR3 is TGCGCCAGCAGCGAGAACACCGGGGAGCTGTTTTTT. Translating gives CASSENTGELFF.

This clonotype was seen a handful of times. V is TRBV5-1 and J is TRBJ2-7; tentatively, D is TRBD1 (5 bases). CDR1 is SGHRS and CDR2 is YFSETQ in the germline V gene. The length of the CDR3 is 14 residues. Trimming removed 4 bases at V and 3 bases at J, with 14 bases between. This CDR3 reads CASSPIIGDYEQYF. CDR3 nucleotides: TGCGCCAGCAGCCCCATAATAGGGGACTACGAGCAGTACTTC. The full variable domain, rest sourced from reference TRBV5-1 and TRBJ2-7, is KAGVTQTPRYLIKTRGQQVTLSCSPISGHRSVSWYQQTPGQGLQFLFEYFSETQRNKGNFPGRFSGRQFSNSRSEMNVSTLELGDSALYLCASSPIIGDYEQYFGPGTRLTVT.

This clonotype was found many times. This sequence joins TRBV18 and TRBJ1-1; D remains unclear. Germline values: CDR1 KGHSH, CDR2 LQKENI. V lost 4 bases to trimming and J lost 0 bases, with 9 bases between them. This CDR3 region has 14 residues. CDR3 amino acids: CASSLSTVNTEAFF. The CDR3 nucleotides read TGTGCCAGCTCACTATCGACGGTGAACACTGAAGCTTTCTTT.

In this sample, this clonotype turned up a few times. The genes are TRBV28 and TRBJ2-7; possible D gene TRBD2, 7 bases. Germline CDR1 and CDR2: MDHEN and SYDVKM. V lost 5 bases and J 6 bases, leaving 17 bases between the germline ends. The length of the CDR3 is 14 residues. In nucleotides, the CDR3 is TGTGCCAGCAGTCCCATTTTGGGGGGGCGCGAGCAGTACTTC. Protein sequence: CASSPILGGREQYF.

This chain connects TRBV12-3 or TRBV12-4 to TRBJ1-5, with 8 bases identical to TRBD1. With 5 bases clipped from V and 2 bases from J, the junction kept 5 bases outside the gene matches. This CDR3 has 15 residues. DNA of the CDR3: TGTGCCAGCAGTCCAGGGGGCCTCGGCAATCAGCCCCAGCATTTT. Translation gives CASSPGGLGNQPQHF.

This clonotype came up many times. This rearrangement joins TRBV7-2 to TRBJ1-2; 7 nucleotides match TRBD1. The CDR3 runs 16 residues. J lost 0 bases, V lost 0 bases, and 4 bases had no gene match. Germline V gene data show CDR1 as SGHTA and CDR2 as FQGNSA. In nucleotides, the CDR3 is TGTGCCAGCAGCTTAGCAGGGGGCTTCACTAACTATGGCTACACCTTC. As protein: CASSLAGGFTNYGYTF.

This chain links TRBV5-4 with TRBJ2-7; TRBD2 agrees at 8 bases. There are 16 residues in the CDR3. Per the germline V gene, CDR1 is SGHNT and CDR2 is YYREEE (reference sequence). With 10 bases clipped from V and 2 bases from J, the junction kept 17 bases outside the gene matches. The chain's CDR3 is CAVSGGYTARPYEQYF. The CDR3 DNA is TGTGCCGTGTCGGGAGGGTATACGGCGCGCCCCTACGAGCAGTACTTC.

There are many counts of this clonotype. This rearrangement joins TRBV2 to TRBJ1-5; the D is unclear. The CDR3 has 13 amino acids. CDR1 and CDR2 (germline): SNHLY, FYNNEI. Trimming shortened V by 4 bases and J by 4 bases, and 8 bases separated the two germline ends. The CDR3 nucleotides are TGTGCCAGCAGTGGGGGTCAAAATCAGCCCCAGCATTTT. It specifies CASSGGQNQPQHF.

The chain combines TRBV2 with TRBJ2-5, with D possibly being TRBD1 (6 bases). V was shortened by 5 bases and J by 4 bases, with 14 bases between the two germline ends. Germline lookup yields CDR1 SNHLY and CDR2 FYNNEI. The CDR3 contains 14 residues. The CDR3 DNA reads TGTGCCAGCAGTCAGAGGACAGTAGGAGAGACCCAGTACTTC. It yields the protein CASSQRTVGETQYF.

The chain uses TRBV5-4 and TRBJ2-7; 10 nucleotides align to TRBD1. The CDR3 is 13 amino acids. V was pared by 4 bases and J by 9 bases, with 7 bases of the junction left unmatched. CDR1 is SGHNT and CDR2 is YYREEE in the germline V gene (reference sequence). CDR3 sequence: CASSRDRGNAQYF. The CDR3 DNA reads TGTGCCAGCAGCAGGGACAGGGGAAATGCGCAGTACTTC.

This clonotype was seen repeatedly, ten times or more. The rearrangement joins TRBV2 to TRBJ2-5; D unclear. V was cut by 1 base and J by 5 bases, with 5 bases left in between. Germline lookup yields CDR1 SNHLY and CDR2 FYNNEI. The CDR3 is 12 amino acids. The CDR3 DNA sequence: TGTGCCAGCAGTGAAGTTTGGGAGACCCAGTACTTC. Translated: CASSEVWETQYF.

This clonotype showed up many times. The chain links TRBV20-1 to TRBJ1-2; D may be TRBD1 (6 bases). Per the germline V gene, CDR1 is DFQATT and CDR2 is SNEGSKA (reference sequence). V lost 0 bases and J lost 4, with 12 bases in between. CDR3 length: 14 amino acids. The DNA for the CDR3 is TGCAGTGCTAGAGACGGGGGCAGGTTCTATGGCTACACCTTC. Translating it yields CSARDGGRFYGYTF.

This clonotype was counted only a few times. The rearrangement links TRBV27 to TRBJ2-7; TRBD2 is a possible D gene (8 bases). V lost 5 bases and J 0 bases, leaving 23 bases between the germline ends. The V gene's germline CDR1 is MNHEY and CDR2 SMNVEV (reference sequence). The CDR3 totals 18 residues. This CDR3 is CASSEQGFGGRPSYEQYF. The CDR3 coding sequence is TGTGCCAGCAGTGAACAGGGGTTCGGCGGGAGGCCCTCCTACGAGCAGTACTTC.

This clonotype came up many times. The chain combines TRBV20-1 with TRBJ2-3; a weak D match, TRBD2 (5 bases). The CDR3 has 9 amino acids. Germline assignment: CDR1 DFQATT and CDR2 SNEGSKA (reference sequence). The ends were cut back, 8 bases at V and 14 bases at J, with 14 bases in the middle. CDR3 nucleotide sequence: TGCAGTTCCGAGAGGGAAGGGTATTTT. This translates into CSSEREGYF.

Many counts were recorded for this clonotype. The rearrangement uses TRBV28 and TRBJ1-1; D remains ambiguous. CDR3 length: 12 residues. Germline values: CDR1 MDHEN, CDR2 SYDVKM. Between the trimmed V and J ends, which lost 5 bases and 4 bases, there was a span of 8 bases. The CDR3 sequence is CASSPHGTEAFF. The DNA of the CDR3 is TGTGCCAGCAGTCCCCATGGCACTGAAGCTTTCTTT. Full variable domain (outside the CDR3, taken from reference TRBV28 and TRBJ1-1): DVKVTQSSRYLVKRTGEKVFLECVQDMDHENMFWYRQDPGLGLRLIYFSYDVKMKEKGDIPEGYSVSREKKERFSLILESASTNQTSMYLCASSPHGTEAFFGQGTRLTVV.

The chain carries TRBV7-9 and TRBJ2-1; the match to TRBD2 covers 8 bases. The CDR3 has 15 amino acids. Germline lookup yields CDR1 SEHNR and CDR2 FQNEAQ (reference sequence). The trim removed 4 bases at V and 5 bases at J, leaving 7 bases unmatched. The CDR3 here is CASSSLGTRDNEQFF. CDR3 DNA sequence: TGTGCCAGCAGCTCCCTCGGGACTAGGGACAATGAGCAGTTCTTC.

Only a few counts were recorded for this clonotype. This chain links TRBV7-6 with TRBJ1-1; D unresolved. In germline, CDR1 is SGHVS, CDR2 FNYEAQ. This CDR3 is 13 amino acids long. Trimming shortened V by 4 bases and J by 4 bases, and 10 bases separated the two germline ends. In DNA form, the CDR3 reads TGTGCCAGCAGCTCGAGGACGGGCACTGAAGCTTTCTTT. It yields the protein CASSSRTGTEAFF. Full variable domain (remainder filled in from reference TRBV7-6 and TRBJ1-1): GAGVSQSPRYKVTKRGQDVALRCDPISGHVSLYWYRQALGQGPEFLTYFNYEAQQDKSGLPNDRFSAERPEGSISTLTIQRTEQRDSAMYRCASSSRTGTEAFFGQGTRLTVV.

This clonotype turned up a few times. The chain has TRBV6-6 and TRBJ2-1; D ambiguous. The CDR3 loop spans 13 amino acids. Per the germline V gene, CDR1 is MNHNY and CDR2 is SVGAGI (reference sequence). The V and J ends lost 2 bases and 3 bases respectively, with 5 bases between them. The CDR3 spells CASSYRDYNEQFF. The CDR3 DNA reads as TGTGCCAGCAGTTACAGGGACTACAATGAGCAGTTCTTC.

This clonotype was seen more than once but under ten times. The chain carries TRBV4-2 and TRBJ2-7; 11 bases map to TRBD2. The V and J ends lost 1 base and 6 bases, in that order; junction bases with no gene match: 2. CDR3 length equals 14 residues. Germline V lookup: CDR1 LGHNA, CDR2 YNFKEQ. The CDR3 DNA reads as TGTGCCAGCAGCCAAGGGCTAGCGGGGGGCGAGCAGTACTTC. This translates into CASSQGLAGGEQYF.

The rearrangement links TRBV5-5 to TRBJ2-2; perhaps D is TRBD1 or TRBD2 (5 bases each). V lost 3 bases and J lost 4, with 10 bases in between. This CDR3 region has 14 residues. Germline CDR1 SGHKS, CDR2 YYEKEE (reference sequence). CDR3 sequence reads: CASSWAGSTGELFF. The CDR3 region has the DNA TGTGCCAGCAGCTGGGCAGGGAGCACCGGGGAGCTGTTTTTT.

The table lists this clonotype with many counts. The chain employs TRBV6-5 and TRBJ2-7; D may correspond to TRBD1 or TRBD2 (5 bases each). Trimming pared 0 bases from V and 1 base from J, leaving 10 bases between. The CDR3 extends over 15 amino acids. CDR1 and CDR2 (germline): MNHEY, SVGAGI. The CDR3 DNA is TGTGCCAGCAGTTACTCATGGGACGGGTCCTACGAGCAGTACTTC. It is translated as CASSYSWDGSYEQYF.

V gene TRBV20-1 combines with J gene TRBJ2-7; D is possibly TRBD2 (5 bases). Germline V gene data show CDR1 as DFQATT and CDR2 as SNEGSKA (reference sequence). The CDR3 loop spans 12 amino acids. The CDR3 here is CSPWISGGGQYF. The DNA for the CDR3 is TGCAGCCCTTGGATATCCGGAGGAGGGCAGTACTTC.

In its sample, this clonotype was seen a few times. The rearrangement joins TRBV20-1 to TRBJ1-5; D gene uncertain. Between the trimmed V and J ends, which lost 7 bases and 0 bases, there was a span of 13 bases. Germline V lookup: CDR1 DFQATT, CDR2 SNEGSKA (reference sequence). CDR3 length equals 14 residues. CDR3 coding DNA: TGCAGTGTATCCCGCTTTAATAGCAATCAGCCCCAGCATTTT. Encoded protein: CSVSRFNSNQPQHF.

This clonotype was counted ten times or more. The gene calls are TRBV28 and TRBJ2-3; D not resolved. The germline V gene encodes CDR1 MDHEN and CDR2 SYDVKM. The CDR3 sequence is 14 residues long. Trimming took off 3 bases at V and 1 base at J, with 8 bases between the two ends. The CDR3 coding sequence is TGTGCCAGCAGTTTTGATCAGGGCACAGATACGCAGTATTTT. Translated, it gives CASSFDQGTDTQYF.

There are many counts of this clonotype. The chain employs TRBV5-1 and TRBJ2-3, with D possibly being TRBD2 (6 bases). V was clipped by 0 bases and J by 0 bases, with 11 bases between them. Looked up from germline, CDR1 is SGHRS and CDR2 is YFSETQ. CDR3 length: 16 amino acids. The CDR3 nucleotides are TGCGCCAGCAGCTTGGCCGCGCGGGGAAGCACAGATACGCAGTATTTT. This codes for CASSLAARGSTDTQYF.

This clonotype occurred many times. The chain links TRBV6-5 to TRBJ1-1; possible D gene TRBD1, 5 bases. V gave up 2 bases and J gave up 6 bases, with 10 bases separating them. Per germline, CDR1 MNHEY and CDR2 SVGAGI. This CDR3 has 13 residues. The chain's CDR3 is CASSYMGDPEAFF. The CDR3 DNA follows: TGTGCCAGCAGTTACATGGGGGACCCTGAAGCTTTCTTT.

This clonotype has more than one count but fewer than ten. This chain connects TRBV5-1 to TRBJ1-1, with D hard to call. V was clipped by 4 bases and J by 3 bases, with 10 bases between them. The CDR3 has 13 residues. Germline V gene lookup returns CDR1 SGHRS and CDR2 YFSETQ. Here the CDR3 DNA reads TGCGCCAGCAGCCACCCTTCGGACACTGAAGCTTTCTTT. Protein product: CASSHPSDTEAFF.

The V gene is TRBV20-1, the J gene TRBJ2-3; tentative D call: TRBD1 (6 bases). The CDR3 length is 14 residues. Trimming took 3 bases from V and 0 from J, leaving 10 bases between them. Germline loops: CDR1 DFQATT, CDR2 SNEGSKA (reference sequence). The CDR3 sequence: CSASRGASTDTQYF. In DNA form, the CDR3 reads TGCAGTGCTAGCAGGGGAGCTAGCACAGATACGCAGTATTTT.

This clonotype was recorded a few times. The chain joins TRBV5-5 to TRBJ1-1, with 7 bases lining up with TRBD1. With V trimmed by 4 bases and J by 4 bases, 10 bases remained unmatched. There are 15 residues in the CDR3. Germline V CDR1 and CDR2: SGHKS, YYEKEE (reference sequence). The CDR3 spells CASSPLTGWGTEAFF. The CDR3 DNA sequence: TGTGCCAGCAGCCCTTTGACAGGGTGGGGCACTGAAGCTTTCTTT.

This clonotype was recorded a few times. V is TRBV20-1 and J is TRBJ2-3; 7 nucleotides agree with TRBD2. The CDR3 has 13 amino acids. V was clipped by 8 bases and J by 2 bases; unmatched bases: 7. Germline lookup yields CDR1 DFQATT and CDR2 SNEGSKA (reference sequence). The DNA of the CDR3 is TGCAGTCATTGGGACTATCTCACAGATACGCAGTATTTT. The encoded protein is CSHWDYLTDTQYF.

In its sample, this clonotype was seen a few times. The J gene is TRBJ1-2, the V gene TRBV11-1, with TRBD1 matching 8 bases. Germline loops: CDR1 SGHAT, CDR2 FQDESV (reference sequence). This CDR3 is 16 amino acids long. The ends lost 5 bases at V and 0 bases at J; junction bases unmatched: 8. For the CDR3, the DNA is TGTGCCAGCAGCGCCGGGACAGGACCAGCTAACTATGGCTACACCTTC. Protein product: CASSAGTGPANYGYTF.

This clonotype was seen repeatedly, ten times or more. The CDR3 nucleotides are TGTGCCAGCAGTTTTGTCGTCCTGGGTTCCAGCAATGAAAAACTGTTTTTT. Its translation: CASSFVVLGSSNEKLFF. This sequence joins TRBV12-3 or TRBV12-4 and TRBJ1-4; D unresolved. V lost 3 bases and J 5 bases, leaving 19 bases between the germline ends. The CDR3 is made up of 17 amino acids.